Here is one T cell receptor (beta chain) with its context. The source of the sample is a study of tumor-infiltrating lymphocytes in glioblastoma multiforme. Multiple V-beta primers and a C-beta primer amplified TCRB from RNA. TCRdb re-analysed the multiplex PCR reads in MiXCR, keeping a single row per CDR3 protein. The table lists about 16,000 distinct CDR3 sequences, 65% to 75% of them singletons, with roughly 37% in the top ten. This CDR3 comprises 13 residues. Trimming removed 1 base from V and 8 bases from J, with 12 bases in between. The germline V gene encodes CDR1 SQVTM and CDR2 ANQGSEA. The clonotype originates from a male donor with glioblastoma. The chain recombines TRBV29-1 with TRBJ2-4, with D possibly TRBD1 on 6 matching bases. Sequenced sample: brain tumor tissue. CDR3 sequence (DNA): TGCAGCGTTGAAGGTCCAGGGGCAGACATTCAGTACTTC. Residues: CSVEGPGADIQYF.